One sample yielded the 18 T cell receptor beta chains listed below, sequenced in a study of blood T cell repertoires in COVID-19. Repertoires were generated with immunoSEQ multiplex PCR, while TCRdb's copy carries only in-frame clones and drops some. The table lists about 250,000 clones, around 85% of them singletons. The sample was peripheral blood. Receptors were obtained from an elderly man with acute or convalescent COVID-19.

The chain joins TRBV29-1 to TRBJ2-2; perhaps TRBD1 as D (6 bases). CDR3 length equals 11 residues. V was pared by 8 bases and J by 4 bases, with 8 bases between. Germline V CDR1 and CDR2: SQVTM, ANQGSEA. CDR3 in amino acids: CSFRGTGELFF. The CDR3 region has the DNA TGCAGCTTCAGGGGCACCGGGGAGCTGTTTTTT.

The genes are TRBV6-7 and TRBJ1-5, with 8 bases lining up with TRBD1. TRBV6-7 is placed among ORFs of uncertain function. J gave up 3 bases and V 7 bases, and 8 bases lay outside the gene matches. The CDR3 totals 15 residues. CDR3 in DNA: TGTGCCAGCATTATCGGACAGGGAGACAATCAGCCCCAGCATTTT. Translating it yields CASIIGQGDNQPQHF.

This clone was observed once. V and J are TRBV24-1 and TRBJ2-7; 7 nucleotides align to TRBD2. The CDR3 contains 15 residues. V was clipped by 4 bases and J by 2 bases; unmatched bases: 7. Germline V lookup: CDR1 KGHDR, CDR2 SFDVKD. Written as DNA, the CDR3 is TGTGCCACCAGTGAAAGTGGGAGGGAAGCCTACGAGCAGTACTTC. Amino acids: CATSESGREAYEQYF.

The chain is built from TRBV21-1 and TRBJ2-5; TRBD1 is the table's D call, not checked against the DNA. TRBV21-1 is annotated as a pseudogene. The length of the CDR3 is 14 residues. In DNA form, the CDR3 reads TGTGCCAGCAGCAATCAGAAATGCCAAGAGACCCAGTACTTC. Encoded protein: CASSNQKCQETQYF.

The chain has TRBV25-1 and TRBJ2-3; no reliable D call. The germline V and J ends were trimmed by 1 base and 2 bases, with 10 bases remaining between them. The CDR3 totals 15 residues. Germline CDR1 reads MGHDK; CDR2 reads SYGVNS. The CDR3 nucleotides read TGTGCCAGCAGTGAATTAGAATCCTCCACAGATACGCAGTATTTT. Protein product: CASSELESSTDTQYF.

The J gene is TRBJ1-1, the V gene TRBV6-6; 10 bases align to TRBD1. The V and J ends lost 8 bases and 5 bases, in that order; junction bases with no gene match: 2. CDR1 MNHNY and CDR2 SVGAGI come from the germline V gene (reference sequence). The CDR3 sequence is 12 residues long. CDR3 nucleotide sequence: TGTGCCAGCGGGACAGGGGATACTGAAGCTTTCTTT. Amino acid sequence: CASGTGDTEAFF.

This clone was picked up a small number of times. The chain recombines TRBV7-6 with TRBJ2-7; 9 nucleotides align to TRBD2. The V gene end was trimmed by 2 bases and the J gene end by 2 bases; junction bases not matched to a gene: 1. Germline CDR1 SGHVS, CDR2 FNYEAQ. This CDR3 is built from 14 residues. The CDR3 nucleotides are TGTGCCAGCAGCTTACTAGCGGGGCCCTACGAGCAGTACTTC. It yields the protein CASSLLAGPYEQYF.

This chain uses TRBV30 with TRBJ2-7; TRBD2 might be the D (5 bases). Trimming shortened V by 4 bases and J by 4 bases, and 17 bases separated the two germline ends. The germline CDR1 and CDR2 sequences are GTSNPN and SVGIG (reference sequence). The CDR3 sequence is 14 residues long. CDR3 bases: TGTGCCTGGACCCCCGTAGGAGGTTCTTACGAGCAGTACTTC. Protein product: CAWTPVGGSYEQYF.

This chain links TRBV5-1 with TRBJ1-3; TRBD1 aligns across 7 bases. V was clipped by 1 base and J by 2 bases; unmatched bases: 6. Germline V gene sequence: CDR1 SGHRS, CDR2 YFSETQ. The length of the CDR3 is 16 residues. CDR3 nucleotides: TGCGCCAGCAGCTTGAAAGCCAGGGGGGCTGGAAACACCATATATTTT. Translated: CASSLKARGAGNTIYF.

The V gene is TRBV6-5, the J gene TRBJ1-4; 7 bases are a match to TRBD1. The CDR3 loop spans 14 amino acids. Losses at the gene ends were 6 bases for V and 7 bases for J; bases not matched to a gene: 8. From germline, CDR1 is MNHEY and CDR2 SVGAGI. CDR3 loop: CASRRGTVSEKLFF. For the CDR3, the DNA is TGTGCCAGCAGGCGCGGGACAGTCAGTGAAAAACTGTTTTTT.

The chain uses TRBV28 and TRBJ2-1; 8 nucleotides line up with TRBD1. The CDR3 totals 15 residues. Trimming at V came to 5 bases and at J to 7 bases, leaving 10 bases not matched to a gene. CDR1 and CDR2 from the germline V gene are MDHEN and SYDVKM. In DNA form, the CDR3 reads TGTGCCAGCAGTCCGCGGGGCAGGGGGCCGAATGAGCAGTTCTTC. Encoded protein: CASSPRGRGPNEQFF. The variable domain in full, completed from reference TRBV28 and TRBJ2-1, reads DVKVTQSSRYLVKRTGEKVFLECVQDMDHENMFWYRQDPGLGLRLIYFSYDVKMKEKGDIPEGYSVSREKKERFSLILESASTNQTSMYLCASSPRGRGPNEQFFGPGTRLTVL.

V is TRBV28 and J is TRBJ1-6; D unresolved. The CDR3 contains 12 residues. Germline loops: CDR1 MDHEN, CDR2 SYDVKM. Trimming took 2 bases from V and 9 from J, leaving 5 bases between them. CDR3 DNA sequence: TGTGCCAGCAGTTTAATGCGTTCACCCCTCCACTTT. Protein sequence: CASSLMRSPLHF. The full variable domain, with the rest looked up from reference TRBV28 and TRBJ1-6, is DVKVTQSSRYLVKRTGEKVFLECVQDMDHENMFWYRQDPGLGLRLIYFSYDVKMKEKGDIPEGYSVSREKKERFSLILESASTNQTSMYLCASSLMRSPLHFGNGTRLTVT.

The chain links TRBV21-1 to TRBJ2-6; the table's D call of TRBD1 was not tested on the DNA. TRBV21-1 is labeled a pseudogene. The CDR3 contains 18 residues. Here the CDR3 DNA reads TGTGCCAGCAGCTACCGGGACAGGCTAAACTCTGGGGCCAACGTCCTGACTTTC. It translates to CASSYRDRLNSGANVLTF.

V usage is TRBV11-2 and J usage is TRBJ2-1; tentative D call: TRBD2 (6 bases). The germline gives CDR1 SGHAT, CDR2 FQNNGV. CDR3 length: 13 amino acids. Trimming removed 3 bases from V and 8 bases from J, with 11 bases in between. The CDR3 DNA sequence: TGTGCCAGCAGCTTTTCGCGGGGCCATGAGCAGTTCTTC. This gives the protein CASSFSRGHEQFF.

This chain connects TRBV24-1 to TRBJ2-1; 7 bases align to TRBD2. Trimming took 4 bases from V and 0 from J; bases not matched to a gene: 8. Germline V CDR1 and CDR2: KGHDR, SFDVKD. The CDR3 runs to 17 residues. DNA of the CDR3: TGTGCCACCAGTGACCCTACTAGCGTCAGCTCCTACAATGAGCAGTTCTTC. As protein: CATSDPTSVSSYNEQFF.

The genes are TRBV27 and TRBJ1-1; maybe TRBD1 (6 bases). The CDR3 has 14 residues. Trimming took off 0 bases at V and 3 bases at J, with 8 bases between the two ends. CDR1 and CDR2 from the germline V gene are MNHEY and SMNVEV (reference sequence). The CDR3 region is CASSLSGGDTEAFF. Here the CDR3 DNA reads TGTGCCAGCAGTTTATCAGGGGGGGACACTGAAGCTTTCTTT.

This sequence joins TRBV19 and TRBJ2-4, with 8 nucleotides matching TRBD1. J gave up 1 base and V 5 bases, and 4 bases lay outside the gene matches. Per the germline V gene, CDR1 is LNHDA and CDR2 is SQIVND (reference sequence). The CDR3 is 15 amino acids. The CDR3 nucleotides read TGTGCCAGTAGTTCAAACAGGGGGGCCAAAAACATTCAGTACTTC. This translates into CASSSNRGAKNIQYF.

J is TRBJ1-3 and V is TRBV18; no definite D call. Trimming removed 2 bases from V and 2 bases from J, with 7 bases in between. Germline V gene lookup returns CDR1 KGHSH and CDR2 LQKENI. The CDR3 extends over 14 amino acids. In DNA, the CDR3 is TGTGCCAGCTCACCAGGAGGGCCTGGAAACACCATATATTTT. It encodes CASSPGGPGNTIYF.